Each of the 14 T cell receptor beta chains below was sequenced from the same sample in a study of blood T cell repertoires in COVID-19. The table came from immunoSEQ multiplex PCR; TCRdb's copy has only in-frame clones and leaves some out. The sample lists approximately 280,000 clones; approximately 90% were seen once. The sequencing sample was made of peripheral blood. All receptors come from a young woman with COVID-19, enrolled during active disease.

This rearrangement joins TRBV2 to TRBJ2-3; tentatively, D is TRBD2 (6 bases). This CDR3 has 13 amino acids. The ends were cut back, 10 bases at V and 6 bases at J, with 17 bases in the middle. CDR1 and CDR2 from the germline V gene are SNHLY and FYNNEI. In nucleotides, the CDR3 is TGTGCCACCGGTCAAGAAGCGGGCGATACGCAGTATTTT. The encoded protein is CATGQEAGDTQYF.

The chain is built from TRBV7-2 and TRBJ1-5, with D unclear. The CDR3 has 19 amino acids. The germline gives CDR1 SGHTA, CDR2 FQGNSA. V lost 2 bases and J 1 base, leaving 21 bases between the germline ends. The CDR3 sequence: CASSLLAFLCRESNQPQHF. The CDR3, as DNA: TGTGCCAGCAGCTTATTGGCTTTTTTATGTCGGGAGAGCAATCAGCCCCAGCATTTT.

This sequence joins TRBV13 and TRBJ1-1; 7 nucleotides align to TRBD1. The CDR3 loop spans 15 amino acids. Trimming at V came to 0 bases and at J to 0 bases, leaving 1 base not matched to a gene. Germline V gives CDR1 PRHDT, CDR2 FYEKMQ (reference sequence). CDR3 sequence (DNA): TGTGCCAGCAGCTTAGGGGGACAGATGAACACTGAAGCTTTCTTT. Translated, it gives CASSLGGQMNTEAFF.

The rearrangement uses TRBV5-1 and TRBJ1-6, with 7 nucleotides matching TRBD1. CDR3 size: 14 residues. Germline CDR1 reads SGHRS; CDR2 reads YFSETQ. The V gene end was trimmed by 4 bases and the J gene end by 4 bases; junction bases not matched to a gene: 2. The CDR3 DNA sequence: TGCGCCAGCAGCCCGGACAGGTATAATTCACCCCTCCACTTT. Translating gives CASSPDRYNSPLHF. The full variable domain, with the rest looked up from reference TRBV5-1 and TRBJ1-6, is KAGVTQTPRYLIKTRGQQVTLSCSPISGHRSVSWYQQTPGQGLQFLFEYFSETQRNKGNFPGRFSGRQFSNSRSEMNVSTLELGDSALYLCASSPDRYNSPLHFGNGTRLTVT.

The V gene is TRBV7-2, the J gene TRBJ1-5; D remains ambiguous. CDR1 is SGHTA and CDR2 is FQGNSA in the germline V gene. The CDR3 is made up of 13 amino acids. V lost 2 bases to trimming and J lost 3 bases, with 5 bases between them. CDR3 in DNA: TGTGCCAGCAGCTTATCCTCCAATCAGCCCCAGCATTTT. This gives the protein CASSLSSNQPQHF.

The chain couples TRBV19 to TRBJ2-2; 8 nucleotides agree with TRBD2. The CDR3 spans 15 residues. V trimming: 6 bases; J trimming: 6 bases; junction bases outside the gene matches: 9. CDR1 is LNHDA and CDR2 is SQIVND in the germline V gene (reference sequence). CDR3 protein: CASSPRGGRPGELFF. The CDR3 bases are TGTGCCAGTAGCCCCCGCGGCGGGAGGCCCGGGGAGCTGTTTTTT. The complete variable domain, with remaining parts taken from reference TRBV19 and TRBJ2-2, reads DGGITQSPKYLFRKEGQNVTLSCEQNLNHDAMYWYRQDPGQGLRLIYYSQIVNDFQKGDIAEGYSVSREKKESFPLTVTSAQKNPTAFYLCASSPRGGRPGELFFGEGSRLTVL.

The chain uses TRBV3-1 (or the pseudogene TRBV3-2) and TRBJ2-4, with a possible D match to TRBD1 (7 bases). Trimming left V 0 bases short and J 0 bases short, with 15 bases between. The CDR3 spans 18 residues. The germline V gene encodes CDR1 LGHDT and CDR2 YNNKEL (reference sequence). CDR3 sequence reads: CASSQDRQGLGAKNIQYF. The CDR3 bases are TGTGCCAGCAGCCAAGATCGACAGGGACTTGGAGCCAAAAACATTCAGTACTTC.

The chain uses TRBV18 and TRBJ1-1; possible D gene TRBD1, 6 bases. Trimming cost V 2 bases and J 3 bases, with 7 bases left between them. Germline CDR1 reads KGHSH; CDR2 reads LQKENI. This CDR3 is built from 13 residues. The CDR3 reads CASSPYRDTEAFF. In DNA form, the CDR3 reads TGTGCCAGCTCACCATACAGGGACACTGAAGCTTTCTTT.

The chain has TRBV5-1 and TRBJ2-7; TRBD1 aligns across 7 bases. Germline V gene sequence: CDR1 SGHRS, CDR2 YFSETQ. This CDR3 is built from 17 residues. V was pared by 4 bases and J by 4 bases, with 17 bases of the junction left unmatched. The DNA for the CDR3 is TGCGCCAGCAGCCAGGCAACTTGGGGACAGTATCGTTACGAGCAGTACTTC. Protein: CASSQATWGQYRYEQYF. Drawing the rest from reference TRBV5-1 and TRBJ2-7, the complete variable domain is KAGVTQTPRYLIKTRGQQVTLSCSPISGHRSVSWYQQTPGQGLQFLFEYFSETQRNKGNFPGRFSGRQFSNSRSEMNVSTLELGDSALYLCASSQATWGQYRYEQYFGPGTRLTVT.

This clone occurred once. The V and J genes are TRBV2 and TRBJ2-1, with a weak D call TRBD2 (6 bases). The V gene's germline CDR1 is SNHLY and CDR2 FYNNEI. The CDR3 is 15 residues long. V lost 2 bases, J lost 0 bases, and 8 bases lay in between. In nucleotides, the CDR3 is TGTGCCAGCAGTGAACGCGGGACCTCCTACAATGAGCAGTTCTTC. Its translation: CASSERGTSYNEQFF.

The chain employs TRBV19 and TRBJ1-2; possible D gene TRBD1, 6 bases. V was trimmed by 6 bases and J by 2 bases, leaving 10 bases between them. The CDR3 covers 13 residues. The germline V gene encodes CDR1 LNHDA and CDR2 SQIVND (reference sequence). The CDR3 sequence is CASRPTGNYGYTF. The CDR3 bases are TGTGCCAGTAGACCCACAGGGAACTATGGCTACACCTTC.

The chain uses TRBV6-6 and TRBJ1-5; maybe TRBD1 (6 bases). CDR1 and CDR2 from the germline V gene are MNHNY and SVGAGI (reference sequence). V dropped 4 bases and J dropped 3 bases, with 16 bases sitting between them. This CDR3 has 16 residues. The CDR3 spells CASSFNRQANNQPQHF. The CDR3 bases are TGTGCCAGCAGTTTTAACCGACAGGCTAACAATCAGCCCCAGCATTTT.

This clone was seen a single time. This chain uses TRBV6-6 with TRBJ2-7, with a weak D call TRBD1 (5 bases). The length of the CDR3 is 13 residues. V was shortened by 8 bases and J by 2 bases, with 13 bases between the two germline ends. Germline values: CDR1 MNHNY, CDR2 SVGAGI (reference sequence). The DNA for the CDR3 is TGTGCCAGCGTCGAAGGGGCTACCTACGAGCAGTACTTC. This codes for CASVEGATYEQYF.

The chain is built from TRBV30 and TRBJ2-3, with D maybe TRBD2 (5 bases). V shed 5 bases and J shed 4 bases, with 19 bases lying between them. The CDR3 contains 15 residues. Per the germline V gene, CDR1 is GTSNPN and CDR2 is SVGIG (reference sequence). The CDR3 sequence is CAWGSGLEGPDTQYF. The DNA of the CDR3 is TGTGCCTGGGGGTCCGGCCTAGAGGGCCCAGATACGCAGTATTTT.